The present TCR beta chain was sequenced within a study of cytomegalovirus exposure and HLA in healthy donors. The trim removed 3 bases at V and 10 bases at J, leaving 8 bases unmatched. This CDR3 is 13 amino acids long. CDR1 is MRHNA and CDR2 is SNTAGT in the germline V gene. A multiplex PCR was run with 60 Vbeta primers and 13 Jbeta primers. Repertoires were generated with immunoSEQ multiplex PCR, while TCRdb's copy carries only in-frame clones and drops some. The sample includes around 91,000 clones, around 78% seen only once; the top ten take approximately 4.4%. The J gene is TRBJ1-1, the V gene TRBV6-4; 7 nucleotides align to TRBD1. The sequenced sample consisted of PBMCs. This TCR was sampled from a male donor in good health and CMV-seropositive. For the CDR3, the DNA is TGTGCCAGCAGTGATTCGGCAGGGGGTCTAGCTTTCTTT. Protein sequence: CASSDSAGGLAFF.